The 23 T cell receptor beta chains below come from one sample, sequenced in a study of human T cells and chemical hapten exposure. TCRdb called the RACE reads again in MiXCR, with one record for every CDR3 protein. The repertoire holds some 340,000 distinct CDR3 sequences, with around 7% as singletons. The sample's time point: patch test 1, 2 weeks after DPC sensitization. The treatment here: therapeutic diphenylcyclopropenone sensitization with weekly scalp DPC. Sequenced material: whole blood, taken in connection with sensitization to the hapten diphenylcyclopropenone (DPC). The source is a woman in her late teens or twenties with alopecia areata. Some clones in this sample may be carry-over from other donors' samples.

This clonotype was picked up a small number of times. The CDR3 is CASSSQQGIAEAFF. The CDR3 nucleotides are TGTGCCAGCAGTTCACAACAGGGTATCGCTGAAGCTTTCTTT. V gene TRBV27 combines with J gene TRBJ1-1; the D gene is possibly TRBD1 (6 bases). The V gene lost 4 bases and the J gene lost 6 bases, with 15 bases spanning the gap. Germline V gene lookup returns CDR1 MNHEY and CDR2 SMNVEV (reference sequence). The CDR3 consists of 14 residues.

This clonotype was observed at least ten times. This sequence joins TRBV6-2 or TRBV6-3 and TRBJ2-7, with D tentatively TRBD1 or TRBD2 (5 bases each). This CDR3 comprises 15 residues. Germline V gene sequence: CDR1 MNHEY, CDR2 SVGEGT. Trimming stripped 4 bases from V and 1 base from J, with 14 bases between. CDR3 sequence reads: CASSSPGRGSYEQYF. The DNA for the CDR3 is TGTGCCAGCAGTTCCCCGGGACGGGGATCCTACGAGCAGTACTTC.

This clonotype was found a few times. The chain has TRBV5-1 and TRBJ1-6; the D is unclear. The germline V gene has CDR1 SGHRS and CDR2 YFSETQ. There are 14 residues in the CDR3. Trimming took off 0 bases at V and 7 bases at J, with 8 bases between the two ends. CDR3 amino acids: CASSLGSKNSPLHF. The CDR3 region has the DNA TGCGCCAGCAGCTTGGGGTCGAAGAATTCACCCCTCCACTTT.

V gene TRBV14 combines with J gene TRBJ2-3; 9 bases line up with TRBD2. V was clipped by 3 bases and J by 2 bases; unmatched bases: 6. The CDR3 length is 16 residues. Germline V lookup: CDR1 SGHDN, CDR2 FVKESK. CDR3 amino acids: CASSHLLAGPTDTQYF. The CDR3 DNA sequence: TGTGCCAGCAGCCACCTCCTAGCGGGGCCCACAGATACGCAGTATTTT.

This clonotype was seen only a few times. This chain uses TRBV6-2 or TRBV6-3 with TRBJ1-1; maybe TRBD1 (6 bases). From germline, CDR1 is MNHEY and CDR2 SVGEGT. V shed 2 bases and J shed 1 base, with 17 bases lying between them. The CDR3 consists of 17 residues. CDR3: CASSYPGTPTRNTEAFF. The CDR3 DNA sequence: TGTGCCAGCAGTTACCCTGGGACACCAACCCGGAACACTGAAGCTTTCTTT.

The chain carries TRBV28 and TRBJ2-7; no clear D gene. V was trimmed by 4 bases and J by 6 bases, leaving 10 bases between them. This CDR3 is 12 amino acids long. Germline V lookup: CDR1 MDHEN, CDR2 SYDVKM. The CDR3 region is CASSSSVREQYF. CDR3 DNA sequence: TGTGCCAGCAGTTCCTCCGTCCGCGAGCAGTACTTC.

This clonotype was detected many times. The CDR3 loop is CASSSGLAGDEQYF. DNA for the CDR3: TGTGCCAGCAGTTCGGGACTAGCGGGCGACGAGCAGTACTTC. The chain uses TRBV12-3 or TRBV12-4 and TRBJ2-7; TRBD2 matches at 12 bases. This CDR3 comprises 14 residues. Trimming cost V 4 bases and J 5 bases; bases outside gene matches: 3.

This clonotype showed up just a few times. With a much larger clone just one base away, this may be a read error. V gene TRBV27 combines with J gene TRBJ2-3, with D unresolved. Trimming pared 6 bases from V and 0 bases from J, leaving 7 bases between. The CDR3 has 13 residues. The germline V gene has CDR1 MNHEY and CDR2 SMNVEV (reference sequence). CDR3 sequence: CASSRASTDTQYF. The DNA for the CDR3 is TGTGCCAGCAGCCGGGCTAGCACAGATACGCAGTATTTT.

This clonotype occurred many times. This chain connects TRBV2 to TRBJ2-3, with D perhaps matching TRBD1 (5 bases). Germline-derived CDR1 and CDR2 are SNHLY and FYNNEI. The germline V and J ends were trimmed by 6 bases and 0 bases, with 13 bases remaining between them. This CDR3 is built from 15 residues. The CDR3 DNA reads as TGTGCCAGCAGGGACACTCCCGCAAGCACAGATACGCAGTATTTT. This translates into CASRDTPASTDTQYF.

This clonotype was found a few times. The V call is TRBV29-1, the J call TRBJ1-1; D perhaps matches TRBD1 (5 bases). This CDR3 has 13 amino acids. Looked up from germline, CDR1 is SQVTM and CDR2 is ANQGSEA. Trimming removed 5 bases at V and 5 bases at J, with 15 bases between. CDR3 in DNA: TGCAGCGTTCGGGCGCAAGAGGGGACTGAAGCTTTCTTT. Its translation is CSVRAQEGTEAFF.

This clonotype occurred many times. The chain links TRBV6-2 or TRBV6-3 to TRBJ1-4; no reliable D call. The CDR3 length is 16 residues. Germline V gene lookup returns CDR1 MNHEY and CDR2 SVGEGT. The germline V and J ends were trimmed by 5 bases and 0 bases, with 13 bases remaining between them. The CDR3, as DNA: TGTGCCAGCAGTAAACCGGACCTTACAACTAATGAAAAACTGTTTTTT. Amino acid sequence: CASSKPDLTTNEKLFF.

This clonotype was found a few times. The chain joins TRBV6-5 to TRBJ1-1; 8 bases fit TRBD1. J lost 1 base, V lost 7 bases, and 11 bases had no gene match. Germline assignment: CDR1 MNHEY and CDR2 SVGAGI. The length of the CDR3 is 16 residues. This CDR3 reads CASTPQGALENTEAFF. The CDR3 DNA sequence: TGTGCCAGCACCCCCCAGGGGGCTCTGGAGAACACTGAAGCTTTCTTT.

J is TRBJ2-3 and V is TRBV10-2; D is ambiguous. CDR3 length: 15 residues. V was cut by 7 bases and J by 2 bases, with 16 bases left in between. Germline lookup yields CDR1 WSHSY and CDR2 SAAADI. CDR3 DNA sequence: TGCGCCAGCACCCCACAACGGCAGAACACAGATACGCAGTATTTT. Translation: CASTPQRQNTDTQYF.

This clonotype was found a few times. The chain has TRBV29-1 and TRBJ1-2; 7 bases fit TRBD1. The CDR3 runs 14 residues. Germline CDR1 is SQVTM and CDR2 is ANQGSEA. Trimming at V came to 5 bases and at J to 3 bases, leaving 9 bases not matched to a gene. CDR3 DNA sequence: TGCAGCGTTTCCATGACAGGGAACTACTATGGCTACACCTTC. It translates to CSVSMTGNYYGYTF.

CDR3 DNA sequence: TGCAGTGCTAGATTGACTAGCGGGGTTGATACGCAGTATTTT. This translates into CSARLTSGVDTQYF. The rearrangement joins TRBV20-1 to TRBJ2-3, with TRBD2 matching 11 bases. CDR3 size: 14 residues. CDR1 is DFQATT, CDR2 SNEGSKA, per germline (reference sequence). V dropped 2 bases and J dropped 6; count of bases not matched to a gene: 4.

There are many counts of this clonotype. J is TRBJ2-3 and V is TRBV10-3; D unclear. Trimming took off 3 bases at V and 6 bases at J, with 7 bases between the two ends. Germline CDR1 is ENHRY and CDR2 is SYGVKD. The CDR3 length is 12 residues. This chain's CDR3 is CAISDSWDTQYF. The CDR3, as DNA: TGTGCCATCAGTGACAGCTGGGATACGCAGTATTTT.

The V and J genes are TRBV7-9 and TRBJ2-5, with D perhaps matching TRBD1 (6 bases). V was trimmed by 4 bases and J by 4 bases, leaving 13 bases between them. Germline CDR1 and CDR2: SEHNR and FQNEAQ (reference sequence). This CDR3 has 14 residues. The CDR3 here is CASSSSTGVETQYF. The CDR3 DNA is TGTGCCAGCAGCTCCTCGACAGGCGTAGAGACCCAGTACTTC.

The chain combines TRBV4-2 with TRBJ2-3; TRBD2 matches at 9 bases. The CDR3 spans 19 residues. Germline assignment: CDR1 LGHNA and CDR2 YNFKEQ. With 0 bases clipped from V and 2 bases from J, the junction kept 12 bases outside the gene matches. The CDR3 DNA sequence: TGTGCCAGCAGCCAAGATGATCGGCGGGGGGGGTCTAACACAGATACGCAGTATTTT. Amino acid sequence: CASSQDDRRGGSNTDTQYF.

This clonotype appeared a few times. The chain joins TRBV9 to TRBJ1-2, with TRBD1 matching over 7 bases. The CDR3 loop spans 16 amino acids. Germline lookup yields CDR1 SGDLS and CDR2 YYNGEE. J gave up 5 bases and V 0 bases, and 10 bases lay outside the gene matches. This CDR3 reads CASSVGGTGAKYGYTF. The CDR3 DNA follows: TGTGCCAGCAGCGTAGGAGGAACAGGGGCAAAATATGGCTACACCTTC.

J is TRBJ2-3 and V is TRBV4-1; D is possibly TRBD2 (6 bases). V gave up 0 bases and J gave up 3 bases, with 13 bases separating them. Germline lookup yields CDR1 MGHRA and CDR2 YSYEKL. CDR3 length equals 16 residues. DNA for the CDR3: TGCGCCAGCAGCCAAGAGGGGGGACGGACGACAGATACGCAGTATTTT. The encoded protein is CASSQEGGRTTDTQYF.

The CDR3 region is CASSPVDALLWDYGYTF. The CDR3 DNA reads as TGTGCCAGCAGCCCTGTGGACGCGCTCCTCTGGGACTATGGCTACACCTTC. The chain is built from TRBV12-3 or TRBV12-4 and TRBJ1-2; D remains ambiguous. The CDR3 totals 17 residues. The germline V and J ends were trimmed by 6 bases and 3 bases, with 23 bases remaining between them.

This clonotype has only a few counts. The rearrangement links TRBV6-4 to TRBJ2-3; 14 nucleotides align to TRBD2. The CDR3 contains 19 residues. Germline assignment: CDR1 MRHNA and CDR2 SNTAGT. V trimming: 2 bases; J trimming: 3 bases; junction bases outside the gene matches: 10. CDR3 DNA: TGTGCCAGCAGTGACGGACTAGCGGGGGGCCATCAAAGGACAGATACGCAGTATTTT. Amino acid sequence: CASSDGLAGGHQRTDTQYF.

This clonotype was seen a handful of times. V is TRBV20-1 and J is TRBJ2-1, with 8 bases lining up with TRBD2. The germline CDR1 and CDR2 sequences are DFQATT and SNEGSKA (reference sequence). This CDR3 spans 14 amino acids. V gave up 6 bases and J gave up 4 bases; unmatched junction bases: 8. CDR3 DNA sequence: TGCAGTGCCTCGTCGACGGGGGGGTACAATGAGCAGTTCTTC. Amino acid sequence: CSASSTGGYNEQFF.